This passage covers 31 T cell receptor beta chains from one sample sequenced in a study of blood T cell repertoires in COVID-19. The assay was immunoSEQ multiplex PCR, and TCRdb's table has in-frame clones only and misses some. This table holds approximately 250,000 clones, approximately 86% found once. Input material: peripheral blood. The receptors originated from a woman aged 60-75 years with COVID-19, enrolled during active disease.

The V and J genes are TRBV11-2 and TRBJ2-7; a possible D gene is TRBD1 (6 bases). Trimming cost V 2 bases and J 5 bases, with 13 bases left between them. Germline V CDR1 and CDR2: SGHAT, FQNNGV. CDR3 length: 14 amino acids. The CDR3 reads CASSLYLGAHEQYF. Written as DNA, the CDR3 is TGTGCCAGCAGCTTATATCTGGGGGCCCACGAGCAGTACTTC.

This clone has just one count. The V gene is TRBV15, the J gene TRBJ2-1; D remains ambiguous. CDR3 length: 13 amino acids. V lost 6 bases and J lost 8, with 14 bases in between. Germline V CDR1 and CDR2: LNHNV, YYDKDF (reference sequence). The CDR3 nucleotides read TGTGCCACCAGAGCCCCAAGATCCGATGAGCAGTTCTTC. Translated, it gives CATRAPRSDEQFF.

V is TRBV7-9 and J is TRBJ2-3; D may be TRBD1 (5 bases). Germline loops: CDR1 SEHNR, CDR2 FQNEAQ (reference sequence). V gave up 1 base and J gave up 1 base, with 15 bases separating them. This CDR3 region has 17 residues. The CDR3 DNA sequence: TGTGCCAGCAGCTTAGGCGTAACGGGCAGGGGCACAGATACGCAGTATTTT. It codes for CASSLGVTGRGTDTQYF.

The sample holds one count of this clone. The CDR3 region has the DNA TGTGCCAGCAGCCAAGACAGGACTGCAACTAATGAAAAACTGTTTTTT. Translation: CASSQDRTATNEKLFF. The V call is TRBV27, the J call TRBJ1-4; D may be TRBD1 (6 bases). Trimming took off 6 bases at V and 0 bases at J, with 14 bases between the two ends. Per the germline V gene, CDR1 is MNHEY and CDR2 is SMNVEV (reference sequence). This CDR3 has 16 residues.

The chain recombines TRBV10-1 with TRBJ1-5, with D possibly TRBD1 on 5 matching bases. The V end was cut by 6 bases, the J end by 7 bases, with 22 bases between. CDR3 length: 16 amino acids. Germline CDR1 and CDR2: WNHNN and SYGVQD (reference sequence). The CDR3 is CASRGGAVIMRQPQHF. The CDR3 DNA sequence: TGCGCCAGCAGGGGCGGGGCAGTCATAATGAGACAGCCCCAGCATTTT.

CDR3 region: CASSLAAGTGAFLNTEAFF. In nucleotides, the CDR3 is TGTGCCAGCAGCTTAGCGGCGGGGACAGGGGCCTTCCTGAACACTGAAGCTTTCTTT. The chain has TRBV7-9 and TRBJ1-1, with 10 bases aligning to TRBD1. The junction had 10 bases not matched to a gene; V was cut back by 0 bases and J by 0 bases. The CDR3 is 19 amino acids. Per the germline V gene, CDR1 is SEHNR and CDR2 is FQNEAQ (reference sequence).

V gene TRBV5-1 combines with J gene TRBJ1-1, with 8 bases aligning to TRBD1. The CDR3 consists of 13 residues. With V trimmed by 4 bases and J by 3 bases, 2 bases remained unmatched. Germline lookup yields CDR1 SGHRS and CDR2 YFSETQ. CDR3 sequence reads: CASSQTGDTEAFF. CDR3 DNA: TGCGCCAGCAGCCAGACAGGGGACACTGAAGCTTTCTTT.

In this sample, this clone turned up a few times. This chain joins TRBV2 and TRBJ1-5, with 7 positions matching TRBD1. J gave up 9 bases and V 6 bases, and 5 bases lay outside the gene matches. CDR1 is SNHLY, CDR2 FYNNEI, per germline. This CDR3 is built from 12 residues. In nucleotides, the CDR3 is TGTGCCAGCAGCGTGACAGGGAGGCCCCAGCATTTT. Its protein is CASSVTGRPQHF.

V is TRBV28 and J is TRBJ1-3, with 7 bases matching TRBD1. The CDR3 covers 16 residues. V shed 6 bases and J 3 bases; nucleotides not matched to a gene: 11. Germline-derived CDR1 and CDR2 are MDHEN and SYDVKM. DNA for the CDR3: TGTGCCAGCAGCCTTCTCCGGGACAGAGTTGGAAACACCATATATTTT. Its translation: CASSLLRDRVGNTIYF.

The chain is built from TRBV7-8 and TRBJ2-7; 8 bases agree with TRBD2. Per the germline V gene, CDR1 is SGHVS and CDR2 is FQNEAQ. This CDR3 is built from 18 residues. Trimming took 5 bases from V and 4 from J; bases not matched to a gene: 19. In nucleotides, the CDR3 is TGTGCCAGCAGCGTAACTAGCGGCACCGCCCCCTGGGGTTACGAGCAGTACTTC. This sequence encodes CASSVTSGTAPWGYEQYF.

The V call is TRBV6-6, the J call TRBJ2-7; D gene uncertain. The germline V and J ends were trimmed by 7 bases and 5 bases, with 9 bases remaining between them. The CDR3 contains 11 residues. Germline CDR1 and CDR2: MNHNY and SVGAGI (reference sequence). This chain's CDR3 is CASMQQNEQYF. CDR3 in DNA: TGTGCCAGCATGCAACAGAACGAGCAGTACTTC.

This rearrangement joins TRBV6-1 to TRBJ1-4; D uncertain. V dropped 2 bases and J dropped 0 bases, with 16 bases sitting between them. The germline V gene has CDR1 MNHNS and CDR2 SASEGT. The CDR3 covers 18 residues. The CDR3 region has the DNA TGTGCCAGCAGTGAATATGCGGGCAGACTTGCAACTAATGAAAAACTGTTTTTT. Translated, it gives CASSEYAGRLATNEKLFF.

The rearrangement links TRBV4-1 to TRBJ2-1; 9 positions agree with TRBD2. CDR3 size: 16 residues. Unmatched junction bases numbered 4, after V lost 0 bases and J lost 4 bases. Germline CDR1 reads MGHRA; CDR2 reads YSYEKL. In DNA, the CDR3 is TGCGCCAGCAGCCAAGAGGCTAGCGGGATTTACAATGAGCAGTTCTTC. It codes for CASSQEASGIYNEQFF.

This clone has a single count. The chain employs TRBV18 and TRBJ2-1, with 10 bases that match TRBD2. CDR3 length: 17 residues. Germline V CDR1 and CDR2: KGHSH, LQKENI. Germline trimming cut 3 bases from V and 4 bases from J; bases unmatched to any gene: 9. The CDR3 DNA reads as TGTGCCAGCTCACCGGAAGCGGGAGGGCCGGGGTACAATGAGCAGTTCTTC. Amino acids: CASSPEAGGPGYNEQFF.

Concerning this clone itself: The sample contains more than one DNA sequence encoding this CDR3. V and J are TRBV2 and TRBJ2-7, with no clear D. The CDR3 contains 12 residues. The V gene lost 1 base and the J gene lost 4 bases, with 5 bases spanning the gap. Germline CDR1 and CDR2: SNHLY and FYNNEI. The CDR3 DNA follows: TGTGCCAGCAGTGAAGGCGTTTACGAGCAGTACTTC. Protein: CASSEGVYEQYF.

V gene TRBV13 combines with J gene TRBJ1-6; TRBD1 agrees at 12 bases. Germline CDR1 is PRHDT and CDR2 is FYEKMQ (reference sequence). This CDR3 has 17 amino acids. The junction had 5 bases not matched to a gene; V was cut back by 0 bases and J by 8 bases. The DNA for the CDR3 is TGTGCCAGCAGCTTAGGTGGGACAGGGGGCTTGGATTCACCCCTCCACTTT. It translates to CASSLGGTGGLDSPLHF.

The genes are TRBV6-5 and TRBJ1-2; D unresolved. Germline loops: CDR1 MNHEY, CDR2 SVGAGI. This CDR3 has 10 residues. Trimming took off 2 bases at V and 7 bases at J, with 2 bases between the two ends. CDR3 DNA: TGTGCCAGCAGTTACCGTGGCTACACCTTC. Translated, it gives CASSYRGYTF.

The CDR3 reads CASSITTRVGGYTF. DNA for the CDR3: TGTGCCAGTAGTATCACCACCAGGGTTGGTGGCTACACCTTC. The rearrangement joins TRBV19 to TRBJ1-2, with D possibly being TRBD1 (5 bases). Germline CDR1 LNHDA, CDR2 SQIVND (reference sequence). V was trimmed by 3 bases and J by 7 bases, leaving 15 bases between them. This CDR3 has 14 residues.

A remark on this clone: Other DNA sequences within the sample encode an identical CDR3. This rearrangement joins TRBV12-3 or TRBV12-4 to TRBJ1-5; D unclear. The V and J ends lost 1 base and 4 bases respectively, with 5 bases between them. This CDR3 spans 13 amino acids. The CDR3 DNA is TGTGCCAGCAGTTTAGGACAAAATCAGCCCCAGCATTTT. This encodes CASSLGQNQPQHF.

The genes are TRBV19 and TRBJ1-5; unclear D gene. The V and J ends lost 2 bases and 1 base respectively, with 6 bases between them. This CDR3 region has 14 residues. Per germline, CDR1 LNHDA and CDR2 SQIVND (reference sequence). The CDR3 protein is CASSISRSNQPQHF. As DNA, the CDR3 is TGTGCCAGTAGTATAAGCCGAAGCAATCAGCCCCAGCATTTT.

CDR3 sequence reads: CASSMGGSFTSTDTQYF. In DNA, the CDR3 is TGTGCCAGTAGTATGGGGGGTAGCTTTACCAGCACAGATACGCAGTATTTT. This chain connects TRBV19 to TRBJ2-3; tentatively, D is TRBD2 (6 bases). The V end lost 3 bases, the J end lost 0 bases, and 16 bases lay between the germline ends. CDR1 LNHDA and CDR2 SQIVND come from the germline V gene (reference sequence). The CDR3 is made up of 17 amino acids.

The gene calls are TRBV6-2 or TRBV6-3 and TRBJ2-2; a possible D gene is TRBD2 (6 bases). The CDR3 contains 14 residues. Germline CDR1 is MNHEY and CDR2 is SVGEGT. V lost 6 bases and J lost 1, with 9 bases in between. This CDR3 is CASSGSRNTGELFF. CDR3 nucleotides: TGTGCCAGCAGCGGGAGTAGGAACACCGGGGAGCTGTTTTTT.

The genes are TRBV29-1 and TRBJ1-1; 7 bases line up with TRBD1. The CDR3 has 15 residues. Unmatched junction bases numbered 10, after V lost 1 base and J lost 5 bases. Germline V gene sequence: CDR1 SQVTM, CDR2 ANQGSEA. CDR3 sequence reads: CSVEVQLTGDTEAFF. The CDR3 DNA follows: TGCAGCGTTGAAGTTCAACTTACAGGGGATACTGAAGCTTTCTTT. The entire variable domain, with the rest obtained from reference TRBV29-1 and TRBJ1-1, is as follows: SAVISQKPSRDICQRGTSLTIQCQVDSQVTMMFWYRQQPGQSLTLIATANQGSEATYESGFVIDKFPISRPNLTFSTLTVSNMSPEDSSIYLCSVEVQLTGDTEAFFGQGTRLTVV.

This sequence joins TRBV2 and TRBJ2-2; a weak D match, TRBD1 (5 bases). V was shortened by 3 bases and J by 5 bases, with 10 bases between the two germline ends. This CDR3 has 14 amino acids. Looked up from germline, CDR1 is SNHLY and CDR2 is FYNNEI. The DNA for the CDR3 is TGTGCCAGCAGTGAGTACAGGTTTACCGGGGAGCTGTTTTTT. Amino acid sequence: CASSEYRFTGELFF. Together with reference TRBV2 and TRBJ2-2, the CDR3 gives the full variable domain: EPEVTQTPSHQVTQMGQEVILRCVPISNHLYFYWYRQILGQKVEFLVSFYNNEISEKSEIFDDQFSVERPDGSNFTLKIRSTKLEDSAMYFCASSEYRFTGELFFGEGSRLTVL.

The chain couples TRBV7-9 to TRBJ1-5, with D perhaps TRBD1 (6 bases). V lost 5 bases, J lost 6 bases, and 11 bases lay in between. This CDR3 region has 13 residues. Per the germline V gene, CDR1 is SEHNR and CDR2 is FQNEAQ (reference sequence). The CDR3 DNA follows: TGTGCCAGCAGCCCTAGGGGGGGTCAGCCCCAGCATTTT. This translates into CASSPRGGQPQHF.

This sequence joins TRBV7-2 and TRBJ2-1; TRBD2 matches 10 bases. The CDR3 has 14 residues. Germline V gene lookup returns CDR1 SGHTA and CDR2 FQGNSA. The V gene end was trimmed by 3 bases and the J gene end by 4 bases; junction bases not matched to a gene: 0. The CDR3 DNA follows: TGTGCCAGCAGCTTGACTAGCGGGTACAATGAGCAGTTCTTC. Encoded protein: CASSLTSGYNEQFF.

The chain's CDR3 is CASSQYDTQAFF. The CDR3 DNA follows: TGTGCCAGCAGCCAGTACGACACGCAGGCTTTCTTT. The chain uses TRBV14 and TRBJ1-1; D is undetermined. Trimming took off 3 bases at V and 11 bases at J, with 13 bases between the two ends. The length of the CDR3 is 12 residues. Germline CDR1 and CDR2: SGHDN and FVKESK.

The chain uses TRBV7-2 and TRBJ2-5; D perhaps matches TRBD1 (5 bases). Germline lookup yields CDR1 SGHTA and CDR2 FQGNSA. This CDR3 contains 15 residues. The V gene lost 1 base and the J gene lost 1 base, with 10 bases spanning the gap. The CDR3 DNA is TGTGCCAGCAGCTTAGGGGGCGGAATCCAAGAGACCCAGTACTTC. Protein: CASSLGGGIQETQYF.

The chain combines TRBV29-1 with TRBJ2-1; 10 nucleotides match TRBD1. CDR3 length: 14 residues. Trimming removed 5 bases from V and 2 bases from J; junction bases left unmatched: 3. Germline V gives CDR1 SQVTM, CDR2 ANQGSEA. For the CDR3, the DNA is TGCAGCGTTATAGGGACAGGGGCCTACAATGAGCAGTTCTTC. Its translation is CSVIGTGAYNEQFF.

The J gene is TRBJ1-5, the V gene TRBV6-5; weak D call: TRBD1 (6 bases). CDR1 is MNHEY, CDR2 SVGAGI, per germline. This CDR3 has 14 amino acids. Trimming removed 6 bases at V and 9 bases at J, with 18 bases between. CDR3 region: CASSTNRAVPPQHF. The CDR3 nucleotides are TGTGCCAGCAGCACTAACAGGGCCGTACCGCCCCAGCATTTT.

The count of this clone is one. The chain joins TRBV2 to TRBJ2-2; possibly TRBD1 for D (7 bases). With 4 bases removed from V and 5 bases from J, the gap between germline ends came to 14 bases. The CDR3 covers 15 residues. Germline V gene sequence: CDR1 SNHLY, CDR2 FYNNEI. The CDR3 is CASSVGRGRTGELFF. Here the CDR3 DNA reads TGTGCCAGCAGTGTGGGCAGGGGGAGGACCGGGGAGCTGTTTTTT.